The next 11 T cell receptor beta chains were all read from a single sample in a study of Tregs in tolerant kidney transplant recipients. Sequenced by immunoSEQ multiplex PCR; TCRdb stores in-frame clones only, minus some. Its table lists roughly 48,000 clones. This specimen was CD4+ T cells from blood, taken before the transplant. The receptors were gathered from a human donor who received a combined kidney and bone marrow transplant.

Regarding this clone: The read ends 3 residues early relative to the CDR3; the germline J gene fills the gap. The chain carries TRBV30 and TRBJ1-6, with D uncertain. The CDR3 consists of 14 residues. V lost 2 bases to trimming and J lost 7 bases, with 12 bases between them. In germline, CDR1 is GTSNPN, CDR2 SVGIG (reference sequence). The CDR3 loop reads CAWSHEIQNSPLHF. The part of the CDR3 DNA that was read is TGTGCCTGGAGTCACGAGATACAGAATTCACCC.

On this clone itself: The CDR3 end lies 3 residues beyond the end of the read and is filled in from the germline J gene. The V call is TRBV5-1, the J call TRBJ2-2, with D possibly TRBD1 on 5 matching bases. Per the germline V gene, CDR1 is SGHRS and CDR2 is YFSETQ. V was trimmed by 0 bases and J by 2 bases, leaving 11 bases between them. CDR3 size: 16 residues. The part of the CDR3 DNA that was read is TGCGCCAGCAGCTTGGGTGCAGGGCTTAACACCGGGGAG. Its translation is CASSLGAGLNTGE. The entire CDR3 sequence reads CASSLGAGLNTGELFF.

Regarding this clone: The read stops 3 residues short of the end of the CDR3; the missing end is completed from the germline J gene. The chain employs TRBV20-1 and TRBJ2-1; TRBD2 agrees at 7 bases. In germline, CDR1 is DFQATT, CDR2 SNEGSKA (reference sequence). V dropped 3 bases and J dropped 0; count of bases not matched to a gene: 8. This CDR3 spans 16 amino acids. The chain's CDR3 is CSASPLGGSSYNEQFF. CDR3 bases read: TGCAGTGCTAGTCCCCTCGGCGGGAGCTCCTACAATGAG.

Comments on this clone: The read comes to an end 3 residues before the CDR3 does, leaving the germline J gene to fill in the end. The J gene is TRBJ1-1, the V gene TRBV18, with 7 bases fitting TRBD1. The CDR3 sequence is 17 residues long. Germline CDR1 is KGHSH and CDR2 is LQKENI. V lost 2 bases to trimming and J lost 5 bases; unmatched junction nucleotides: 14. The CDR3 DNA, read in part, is TGTGCCAGCTCACCAGTCGGACAGGACTCACGGGGGACTGAA. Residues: CASSPVGQDSRGTE. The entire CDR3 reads CASSPVGQDSRGTEAFF.

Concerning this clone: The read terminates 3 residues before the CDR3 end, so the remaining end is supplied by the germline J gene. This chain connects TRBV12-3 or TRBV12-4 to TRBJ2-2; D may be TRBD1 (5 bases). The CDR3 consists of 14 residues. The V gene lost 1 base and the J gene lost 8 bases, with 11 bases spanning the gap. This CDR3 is CASSLEGKTGELFF. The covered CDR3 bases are TGTGCCAGCAGTTTAGAGGGGAAAACTGGGGAG.

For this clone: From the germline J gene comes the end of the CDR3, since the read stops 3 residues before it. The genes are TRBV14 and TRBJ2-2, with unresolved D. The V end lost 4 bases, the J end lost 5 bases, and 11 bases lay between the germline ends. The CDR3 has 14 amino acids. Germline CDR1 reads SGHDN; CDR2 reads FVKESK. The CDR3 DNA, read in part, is TGTGCCAGCAGCCGATCCTCTAGAACCGGGGAG. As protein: CASSRSSRTGE. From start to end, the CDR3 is CASSRSSRTGELFF.

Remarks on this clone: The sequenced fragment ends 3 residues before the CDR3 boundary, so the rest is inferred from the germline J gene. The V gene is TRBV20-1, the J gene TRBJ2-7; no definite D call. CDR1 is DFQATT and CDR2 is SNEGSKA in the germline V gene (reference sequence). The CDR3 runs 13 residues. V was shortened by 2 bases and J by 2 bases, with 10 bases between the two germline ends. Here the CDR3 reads CSARQDKAYEQYF. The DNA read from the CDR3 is TGCAGTGCTAGACAGGATAAGGCCTACGAG.

The chain's CDR3 is CASTHPGGTEAFF. CDR3 bases read: TGCGCCAGCACCCACCCAGGGGGGACTGAA. The chain joins TRBV5-1 to TRBJ1-1; 7 nucleotides line up with TRBD1. Sequencing ends 3 residues short of the CDR3 end; the germline J gene provides the rest. Losses at the gene ends were 6 bases for V and 5 bases for J; bases not matched to a gene: 7. The CDR3 loop spans 13 amino acids. Germline values: CDR1 SGHRS, CDR2 YFSETQ.

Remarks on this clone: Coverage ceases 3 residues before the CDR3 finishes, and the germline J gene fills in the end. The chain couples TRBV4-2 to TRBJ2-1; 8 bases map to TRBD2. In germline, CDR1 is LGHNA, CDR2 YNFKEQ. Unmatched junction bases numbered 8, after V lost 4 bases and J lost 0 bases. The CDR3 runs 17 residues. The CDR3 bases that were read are TGTGCCAGCAGCCTCGGGGGGGCTAGTGACTCCTACAATGAG. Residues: CASSLGGASDSYNE. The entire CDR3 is CASSLGGASDSYNEQFF.

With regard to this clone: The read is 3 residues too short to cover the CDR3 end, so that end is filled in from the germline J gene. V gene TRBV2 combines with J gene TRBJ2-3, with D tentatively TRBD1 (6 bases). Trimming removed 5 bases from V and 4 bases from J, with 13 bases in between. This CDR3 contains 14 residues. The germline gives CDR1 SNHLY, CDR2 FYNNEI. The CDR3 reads CASSQGNPPDTQYF. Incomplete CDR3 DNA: TGTGCCAGCAGTCAGGGGAATCCCCCAGATACG.

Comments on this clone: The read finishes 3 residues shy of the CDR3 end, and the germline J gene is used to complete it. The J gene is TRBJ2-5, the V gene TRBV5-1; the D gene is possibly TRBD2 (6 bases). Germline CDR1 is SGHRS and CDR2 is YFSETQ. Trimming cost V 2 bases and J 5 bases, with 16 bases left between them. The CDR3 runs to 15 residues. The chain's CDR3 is CASSLVGGNGETQYF. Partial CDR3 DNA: TGCGCCAGCAGCTTAGTAGGCGGGAACGGGGAGACC.